Below, 17 T cell receptor beta chains from the same sample are listed, as sequenced in a study of CD8 T cells in ankylosing spondylitis. TCRdb processed the 5' RACE reads anew with MiXCR; each CDR3 protein has one entry. This sample has 200,000 to 300,000 distinct CDR3 sequences, with more than 25% found just once. Sequenced material: blood, either unsorted or a sorted T cell fraction (not recorded which). All receptors come from a male donor with ankylosing spondylitis or in good health (not recorded which).

This clonotype has a count of ten or more. The genes are TRBV20-1 and TRBJ1-2, with 7 bases lining up with TRBD1. The CDR3 length is 13 residues. V shed 3 bases and J 4 bases; nucleotides not matched to a gene: 5. The germline CDR1 and CDR2 sequences are DFQATT and SNEGSKA (reference sequence). The CDR3: CSASDRAGYGYTF. The CDR3 nucleotides read TGCAGTGCTAGTGACAGGGCAGGCTATGGCTACACCTTC.

CDR3 protein: CASSASDKNEQFF. The CDR3 coding sequence is TGTGCCAGCAGCGCTAGCGATAAGAATGAGCAGTTCTTC. The chain is built from TRBV11-2 and TRBJ2-1; D might be TRBD2 (6 bases). Germline V gene sequence: CDR1 SGHAT, CDR2 FQNNGV. With 5 bases removed from V and 7 bases from J, the gap between germline ends came to 12 bases. The CDR3 contains 13 residues.

The chain uses TRBV20-1 and TRBJ2-3, with 12 nucleotides matching TRBD2. The CDR3 sequence is 15 residues long. Losses at the gene ends were 1 base for V and 5 bases for J; bases not matched to a gene: 4. Germline assignment: CDR1 DFQATT and CDR2 SNEGSKA (reference sequence). The CDR3 loop reads CSARAGLAGLDTQYF. The CDR3 bases are TGCAGTGCTAGAGCCGGACTAGCGGGGTTAGATACGCAGTATTTT.

The table lists this clonotype with a few counts. V gene TRBV11-2 combines with J gene TRBJ1-2; 9 nucleotides match TRBD1. V lost 4 bases to trimming and J lost 0 bases; unmatched junction nucleotides: 6. The germline gives CDR1 SGHAT, CDR2 FQNNGV. The CDR3 is made up of 16 amino acids. CDR3 in amino acids: CASSSPGQGTNYGYTF. The CDR3 DNA sequence: TGTGCCAGCAGCTCCCCGGGACAGGGAACTAACTATGGCTACACCTTC.

A note on this clonotype: Its ends do not fully match the called genes, so a read error is possible. The V and J genes are TRBV5-1 and TRBJ2-1, with 8 bases aligning to TRBD2. The CDR3 length is 12 residues. Germline V gives CDR1 SGHRS, CDR2 YFSETQ. CDR3: CASSADGTRLLF. The CDR3 region has the DNA TGCGCCAGCAGCGCGGACGGGACTAGGTTGCTCTTC.

This clonotype has just a few counts. The chain recombines TRBV20-1 with TRBJ1-3, with no clear D. The CDR3 covers 14 residues. The germline V gene encodes CDR1 DFQATT and CDR2 SNEGSKA (reference sequence). Trimming left V 6 bases short and J 4 bases short, with 16 bases between. CDR3 sequence reads: CSARWIGSGNTIYF. The CDR3 bases are TGCAGTGCCCGGTGGATAGGGTCAGGAAACACCATATATTTT.

The chain has TRBV10-3 and TRBJ2-2; a possible D gene is TRBD1 (6 bases). The CDR3 extends over 15 amino acids. Trimming left V 7 bases short and J 5 bases short, with 17 bases between. In germline, CDR1 is ENHRY, CDR2 SYGVKD. CDR3 coding DNA: TGTGCCATCAATGTCGGGGCCCAGGGGACCGGGGAGCTGTTTTTT. Amino acids: CAINVGAQGTGELFF.

The CDR3 sequence: CSASGLARETQYF. CDR3 nucleotides: TGCAGTGCTAGTGGCCTAGCGAGGGAGACCCAGTACTTC. This sequence joins TRBV20-1 and TRBJ2-5; D is possibly TRBD2 (6 bases). Deletions cut 3 bases from V and 5 bases from J, with 13 bases between. CDR1 and CDR2 (germline): DFQATT, SNEGSKA (reference sequence). CDR3 length: 13 residues.

V and J are TRBV28 and TRBJ1-6; 8 nucleotides match TRBD1. V lost 3 bases and J lost 6; bases outside the gene matches: 4. Germline V lookup: CDR1 MDHEN, CDR2 SYDVKM. CDR3 length: 15 residues. Here the CDR3 reads CASSFGGQANSPLHF. As DNA, the CDR3 is TGTGCCAGCAGTTTCGGGGGACAGGCTAATTCACCCCTCCACTTT.

The chain uses TRBV20-1 and TRBJ1-5; D is uncertain. V was clipped by 5 bases and J by 6 bases, with 26 bases between them. CDR1 and CDR2 (germline): DFQATT, SNEGSKA (reference sequence). The CDR3 has 17 residues. The CDR3: CSAHSRVGIMSSQPQHF. Here the CDR3 DNA reads TGCAGTGCTCATTCCCGAGTAGGGATAATGTCTAGTCAGCCCCAGCATTTT.

The chain joins TRBV11-2 to TRBJ2-3; perhaps TRBD1 as D (6 bases). The CDR3 has 16 amino acids. V lost 5 bases and J lost 6, with 21 bases in between. Germline V gene lookup returns CDR1 SGHAT and CDR2 FQNNGV. Here the CDR3 reads CASSLTGNLLVDTQYF. The CDR3 nucleotides are TGTGCCAGCAGCCTAACAGGGAACCTATTGGTGGATACGCAGTATTTT. The full variable domain, its missing parts supplied by reference TRBV11-2 and TRBJ2-3, is EAGVAQSPRYKIIEKRQSVAFWCNPISGHATLYWYQQILGQGPKLLIQFQNNGVVDDSQLPKDRFSAERLKGVDSTLKIQPAKLEDSAVYLCASSLTGNLLVDTQYFGPGTRLTVL.

This clonotype has more than one count but fewer than ten. The CDR3 nucleotides read TGTGCCAGCAGCTTGGCCCCGGACAATGAGCAGTTCTTC. The encoded protein is CASSLAPDNEQFF. The chain carries TRBV11-2 and TRBJ2-1, with unresolved D. Trimming removed 3 bases from V and 5 bases from J, with 8 bases in between. This CDR3 is 13 amino acids long. In germline, CDR1 is SGHAT, CDR2 FQNNGV.

This rearrangement joins TRBV9 to TRBJ2-1; TRBD1 might be the D (5 bases). This CDR3 is 15 amino acids long. With 2 bases removed from V and 0 bases from J, the gap between germline ends came to 9 bases. The V gene's germline CDR1 is SGDLS and CDR2 YYNGEE. Here the CDR3 DNA reads TGTGCCAGCAGCGTGCAGACAGTCTCCTACAATGAGCAGTTCTTC. Encoded protein: CASSVQTVSYNEQFF.

The sample holds a few counts of this clonotype. The V and J genes are TRBV5-5 and TRBJ2-7; D not resolved. V lost 0 bases and J lost 2, with 9 bases in between. Germline-derived CDR1 and CDR2 are SGHKS and YYEKEE (reference sequence). The CDR3 sequence is 14 residues long. For the CDR3, the DNA is TGTGCCAGCAGCTTGGGGCAGCTGACCTACGAGCAGTACTTC. It codes for CASSLGQLTYEQYF.

This clonotype was picked up a small number of times. V is TRBV10-3 and J is TRBJ2-7; D gene uncertain. Germline-derived CDR1 and CDR2 are ENHRY and SYGVKD. This CDR3 region has 12 residues. Trimming pared 3 bases from V and 2 bases from J, leaving 5 bases between. For the CDR3, the DNA is TGTGCCATCAGTGAAAAACCCTACGAGCAGTACTTC. Protein sequence: CAISEKPYEQYF.

The chain links TRBV12-3 or TRBV12-4 to TRBJ1-2; TRBD1 is a possible D gene (5 bases). The V gene lost 5 bases and the J gene lost 6 bases, with 13 bases spanning the gap. The CDR3 runs to 13 residues. The CDR3 DNA sequence: TGTGCCAGCAGTCACGGGACTGACAATGGCTACACCTTC. Residues: CASSHGTDNGYTF.

This chain links TRBV15 with TRBJ2-1; TRBD2 might be the D (5 bases). Germline V gene lookup returns CDR1 LNHNV and CDR2 YYDKDF (reference sequence). Trimming stripped 5 bases from V and 6 bases from J, with 14 bases between. The CDR3 totals 14 residues. CDR3 coding DNA: TGTGCCACCAGCGGCGGGCTAGCTGGCAATGAGCAGTTCTTC. Amino acids: CATSGGLAGNEQFF.